This passage covers 10 T cell receptor beta chains from one sample sequenced in a study of T cells in Graves' hyperthyroidism and ophthalmopathy. Amplification targeted TCR beta CDR3 regions from RNA transcripts. During a first-round RT-PCR of the TCR CDR3, the HTBI primer set was used. TCRdb itself ran the multiplex PCR reads through MiXCR, one entry per CDR3 protein. The sample includes 40,000 to 65,000 distinct CDR3 sequences, less than 60% of them seen just once. Sequencing input: blood. These receptors came from a woman between 45 and 60 years old with Graves' ophthalmopathy.

Ten or more counts support this clonotype. V gene TRBV7-6 combines with J gene TRBJ2-6; 7 nucleotides agree with TRBD1. CDR3 size: 15 residues. The germline V gene has CDR1 SGHVS and CDR2 FNYEAQ. The junction had 3 bases not matched to a gene; V was cut back by 5 bases and J by 2 bases. The CDR3 DNA reads as TGTGCCAGCAGCACCGGGACAGCTGGGGCCAACGTCCTGACTTTC. Its protein is CASSTGTAGANVLTF.

This clonotype was observed many times. The chain couples TRBV7-9 to TRBJ2-7; possibly TRBD2 for D (7 bases). The germline V and J ends were trimmed by 8 bases and 7 bases, with 24 bases remaining between them. This CDR3 is 15 amino acids long. Germline V gives CDR1 SEHNR, CDR2 FQNEAQ (reference sequence). The CDR3 is CASSRGGGTVGEQYF. The CDR3 DNA reads TGTGCCAGCTCCCGTGGGGGGGGCACGGTGGGGGAGCAGTACTTC. Complete variable domain (other parts from reference TRBV7-9 and TRBJ2-7): DTGVSQNPRHKITKRGQNVTFRCDPISEHNRLYWYRQTLGQGPEFLTYFQNEAQLEKSRLLSDRFSAERPKGSFSTLEIQRTEQGDSAMYLCASSRGGGTVGEQYFGPGTRLTVT.

This clonotype was seen many times. V and J are TRBV7-3 and TRBJ2-5; 12 nucleotides agree with TRBD2. The V segment lost 3 bases and the J segment 5 bases; nucleotides outside the gene matches: 1. The V gene's germline CDR1 is SGHTA and CDR2 FQGTGA. This CDR3 has 14 residues. The CDR3 sequence is CASSLTSGSETQYF. As DNA, the CDR3 is TGTGCCAGCAGCTTGACTAGCGGGAGTGAGACCCAGTACTTC.

This sequence joins TRBV7-8 and TRBJ2-6, with a weak D call TRBD1 (7 bases). Trimming cost V 6 bases and J 0 bases, with 24 bases left between them. Germline V gene data show CDR1 as SGHVS and CDR2 as FQNEAQ. The CDR3 length is 20 residues. CDR3: CASSLSPGQGDSSGANVLTF. The CDR3 region has the DNA TGTGCCAGCAGTTTATCCCCGGGGCAGGGGGACTCCTCTGGGGCCAACGTCCTGACTTTC. Together with reference TRBV7-8 and TRBJ2-6, the CDR3 gives the full variable domain: GAGVSQSPRYKVAKRGQDVALRCDPISGHVSLFWYQQALGQGPEFLTYFQNEAQLDKSGLPSDRFFAERPEGSVSTLKIQRTQQEDSAVYLCASSLSPGQGDSSGANVLTFGAGSRLTVL.

At least ten counts were recorded for this clonotype. This chain uses TRBV5-5 with TRBJ2-2, with 7 bases fitting TRBD1. CDR3 size: 17 residues. The V gene's germline CDR1 is SGHKS and CDR2 YYEKEE (reference sequence). V was clipped by 3 bases and J by 1 base; unmatched bases: 9. DNA of the CDR3: TGTGCCAGCAGCTGGAAGAATCGGGACAGGAACACCGGGGAGCTGTTTTTT. Residues: CASSWKNRDRNTGELFF.

This chain connects TRBV7-3 to TRBJ1-4; TRBD1 matches 9 bases. CDR1 and CDR2 from the germline V gene are SGHTA and FQGTGA. The length of the CDR3 is 17 residues. J was trimmed by 12 bases and V by 0 bases; bases with no gene match: 14. CDR3 amino acids: CASSLTPGQGRQQQLFF. The CDR3 region has the DNA TGTGCCAGCAGCTTAACCCCGGGACAGGGAAGGCAACAACAACTGTTTTTT.

This clonotype was counted many times. Here the CDR3 DNA reads TGTGCCAGCAGCCTACACCAGGACAGACCCTATGGCTACACCTTC. Amino acid sequence: CASSLHQDRPYGYTF. This rearrangement joins TRBV7-9 to TRBJ1-2; D possibly corresponds to TRBD1 (6 bases). Germline loops: CDR1 SEHNR, CDR2 FQNEAQ (reference sequence). With 5 bases removed from V and 4 bases from J, the gap between germline ends came to 17 bases. There are 15 residues in the CDR3.

The table lists this clonotype with many counts. The chain joins TRBV5-8 to TRBJ2-1; 14 bases map to TRBD2. The CDR3 loop spans 18 amino acids. Germline assignment: CDR1 SGHTS and CDR2 YDEGEE. Losses at the gene ends were 4 bases for V and 0 bases for J; bases not matched to a gene: 6. CDR3 sequence reads: CASSRGGTSGSSYNEQFF. Here the CDR3 DNA reads TGTGCCAGCAGCCGGGGGGGGACTAGCGGGAGCTCCTACAATGAGCAGTTCTTC. Supplemented by reference TRBV5-8 and TRBJ2-1, the full variable domain reads EAGVTQSPTHLIKTRGQQATLRCSPISGHTSVYWYQQALGLGLQFLLWYDEGEERNRGNFPPRFSGRQFPNYSSELNVNALELEDSALYLCASSRGGTSGSSYNEQFFGPGTRLTVL.

This clonotype was counted many times. V and J are TRBV7-2 and TRBJ2-2, with D perhaps TRBD1 (6 bases). V was shortened by 5 bases and J by 2 bases, with 12 bases between the two germline ends. Germline V gives CDR1 SGHTA, CDR2 FQGNSA. This CDR3 is built from 15 residues. CDR3 sequence (DNA): TGTGCCAGCAGCGAGGGGGATCCAAACACCGGGGAGCTGTTTTTT. Encoded protein: CASSEGDPNTGELFF.

This clonotype was seen many times. The rearrangement links TRBV11-2 to TRBJ2-2, with D possibly being TRBD1 (7 bases). Germline V gene sequence: CDR1 SGHAT, CDR2 FQNNGV. The CDR3 is 15 residues long. V dropped 3 bases and J dropped 4 bases, with 12 bases sitting between them. CDR3 sequence (DNA): TGTGCCAGCAGCTTGGAGGGGGCGGTCACCGGGGAGCTGTTTTTT. It codes for CASSLEGAVTGELFF.